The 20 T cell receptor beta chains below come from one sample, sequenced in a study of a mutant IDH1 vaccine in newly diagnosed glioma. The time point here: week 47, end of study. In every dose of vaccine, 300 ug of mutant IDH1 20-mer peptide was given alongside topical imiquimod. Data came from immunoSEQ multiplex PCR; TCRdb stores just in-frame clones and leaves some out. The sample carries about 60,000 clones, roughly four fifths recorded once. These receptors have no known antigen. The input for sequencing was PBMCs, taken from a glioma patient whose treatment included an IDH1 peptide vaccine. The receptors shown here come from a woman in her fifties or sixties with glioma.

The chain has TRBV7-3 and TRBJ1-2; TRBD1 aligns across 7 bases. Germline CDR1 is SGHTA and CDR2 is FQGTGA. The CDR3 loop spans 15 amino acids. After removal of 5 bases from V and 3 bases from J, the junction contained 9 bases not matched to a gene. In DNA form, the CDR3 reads TGTGCCAGCAGCCAGTCTGACAGGGTAGACTATGGCTACACCTTC. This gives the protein CASSQSDRVDYGYTF.

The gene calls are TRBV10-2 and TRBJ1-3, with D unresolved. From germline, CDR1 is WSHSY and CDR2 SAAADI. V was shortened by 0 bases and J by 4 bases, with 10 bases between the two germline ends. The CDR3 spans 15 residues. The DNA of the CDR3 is TGCGCCAGCAGTGAGTCCCCAACCCCCGGAAACACCATATATTTT. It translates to CASSESPTPGNTIYF.

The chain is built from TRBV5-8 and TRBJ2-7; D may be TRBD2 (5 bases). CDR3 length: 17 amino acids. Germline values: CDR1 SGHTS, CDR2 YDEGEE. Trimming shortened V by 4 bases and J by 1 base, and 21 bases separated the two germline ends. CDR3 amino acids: CASSLGAGRGSSYEQYF. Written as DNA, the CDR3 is TGTGCCAGCAGCCTGGGTGCTGGCCGCGGGTCGTCCTACGAGCAGTACTTC.

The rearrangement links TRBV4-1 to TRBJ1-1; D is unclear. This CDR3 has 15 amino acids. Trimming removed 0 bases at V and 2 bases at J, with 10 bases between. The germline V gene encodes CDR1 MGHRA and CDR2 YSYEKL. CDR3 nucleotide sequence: TGCGCCAGCAGCCAAGAACCGTCCTATAACACTGAAGCTTTCTTT. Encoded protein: CASSQEPSYNTEAFF.

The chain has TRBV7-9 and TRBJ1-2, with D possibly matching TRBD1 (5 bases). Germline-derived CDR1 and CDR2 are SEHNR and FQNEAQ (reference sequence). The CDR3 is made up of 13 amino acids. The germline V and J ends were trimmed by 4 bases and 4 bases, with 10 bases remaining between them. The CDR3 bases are TGTGCCAGCAGCTCGTTCGACAGCTATGGCTACACCTTC. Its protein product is CASSSFDSYGYTF.

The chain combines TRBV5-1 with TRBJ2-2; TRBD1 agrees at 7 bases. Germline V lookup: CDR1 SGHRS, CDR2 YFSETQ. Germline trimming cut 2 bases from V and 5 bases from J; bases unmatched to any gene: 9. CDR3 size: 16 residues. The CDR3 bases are TGCGCCAGCAGCTTTACAACAGGGGCTATGACCGGGGAGCTGTTTTTT. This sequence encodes CASSFTTGAMTGELFF.

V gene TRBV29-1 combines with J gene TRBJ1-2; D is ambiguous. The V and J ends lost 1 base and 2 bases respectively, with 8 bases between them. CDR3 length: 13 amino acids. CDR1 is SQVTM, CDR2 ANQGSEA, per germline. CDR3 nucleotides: TGCAGCGTTGAAGGTCAGAGCAACTATGGCTACACCTTC. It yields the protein CSVEGQSNYGYTF.

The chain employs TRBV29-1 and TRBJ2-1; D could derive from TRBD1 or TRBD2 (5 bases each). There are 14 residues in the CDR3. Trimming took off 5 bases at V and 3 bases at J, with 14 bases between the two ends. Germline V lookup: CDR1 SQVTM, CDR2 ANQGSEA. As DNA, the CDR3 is TGCAGCGTTAGAAGGGACGGCCGCTACAATGAGCAGTTCTTC. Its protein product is CSVRRDGRYNEQFF.

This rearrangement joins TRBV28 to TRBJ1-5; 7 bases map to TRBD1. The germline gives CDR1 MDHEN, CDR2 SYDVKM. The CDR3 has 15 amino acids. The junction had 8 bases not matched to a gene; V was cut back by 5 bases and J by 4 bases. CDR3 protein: CASSPQGRGNQPQHF. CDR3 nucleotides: TGTGCCAGCAGTCCACAGGGGAGGGGGAATCAGCCCCAGCATTTT.

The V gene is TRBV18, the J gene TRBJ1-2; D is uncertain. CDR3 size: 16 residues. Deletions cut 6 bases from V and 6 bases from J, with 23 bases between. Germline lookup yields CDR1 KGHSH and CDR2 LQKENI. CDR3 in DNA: TGTGCCAGCTCTCAGATGGTAGCTGTACCGGAGAATGGCTACACCTTC. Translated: CASSQMVAVPENGYTF.

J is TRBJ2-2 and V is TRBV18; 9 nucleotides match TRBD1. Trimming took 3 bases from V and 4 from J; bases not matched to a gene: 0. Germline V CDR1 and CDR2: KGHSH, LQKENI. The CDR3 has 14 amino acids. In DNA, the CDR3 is TGTGCCAGCTCACCGGGACAGGGCACCGGGGAGCTGTTTTTT. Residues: CASSPGQGTGELFF.

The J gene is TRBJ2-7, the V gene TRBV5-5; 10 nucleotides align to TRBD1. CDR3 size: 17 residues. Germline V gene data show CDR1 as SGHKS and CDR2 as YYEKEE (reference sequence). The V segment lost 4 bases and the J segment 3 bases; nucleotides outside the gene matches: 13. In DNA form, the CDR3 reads TGTGCCAGCAGCCAAGGGACAGGGGCCCCCACAGACTACGAGCAGTACTTC. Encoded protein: CASSQGTGAPTDYEQYF.

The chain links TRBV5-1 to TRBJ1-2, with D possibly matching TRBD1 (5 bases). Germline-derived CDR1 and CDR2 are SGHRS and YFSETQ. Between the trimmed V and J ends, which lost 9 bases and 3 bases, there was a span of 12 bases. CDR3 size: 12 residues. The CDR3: CATTTDHYGYTF. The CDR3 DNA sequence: TGCGCCACTACGACAGACCACTATGGCTACACCTTC.

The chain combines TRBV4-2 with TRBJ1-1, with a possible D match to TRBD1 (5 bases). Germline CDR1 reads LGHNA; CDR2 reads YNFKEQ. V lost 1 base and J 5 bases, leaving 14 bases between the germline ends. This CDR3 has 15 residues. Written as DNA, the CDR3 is TGTGCCAGCAGCCAAGTTGGTGGGGGGAGTACTGAAGCTTTCTTT. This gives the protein CASSQVGGGSTEAFF.

The CDR3 DNA reads as TGTGCCAGCAGTGACTTACTTAGCAATCAGCCCCAGCATTTT. As protein: CASSDLLSNQPQHF. This chain uses TRBV25-1 with TRBJ1-5; no definite D call. Germline assignment: CDR1 MGHDK and CDR2 SYGVNS. Trimming shortened V by 3 bases and J by 0 bases, and 6 bases separated the two germline ends. The CDR3 covers 14 residues.

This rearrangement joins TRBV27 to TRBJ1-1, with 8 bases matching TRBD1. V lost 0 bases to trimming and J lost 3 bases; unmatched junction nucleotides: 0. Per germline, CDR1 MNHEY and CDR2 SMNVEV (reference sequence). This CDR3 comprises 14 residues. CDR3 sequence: CASSLSTGDTEAFF. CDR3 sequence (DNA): TGTGCCAGCAGTTTATCGACAGGGGACACTGAAGCTTTCTTT.

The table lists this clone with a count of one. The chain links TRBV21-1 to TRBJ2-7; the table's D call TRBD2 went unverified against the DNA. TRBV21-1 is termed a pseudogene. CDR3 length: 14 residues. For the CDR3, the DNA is TGTGCCAGCAGCAAAAAAGCGGGGGTGTACGAGCAGTACTTC. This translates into CASSKKAGVYEQYF.

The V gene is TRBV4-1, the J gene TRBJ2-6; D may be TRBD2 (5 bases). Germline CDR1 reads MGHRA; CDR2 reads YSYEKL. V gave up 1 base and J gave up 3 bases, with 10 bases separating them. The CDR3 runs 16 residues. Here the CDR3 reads CASSQGVANGANVLTF. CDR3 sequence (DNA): TGCGCCAGCAGCCAAGGGGTAGCGAATGGGGCCAACGTCCTGACTTTC.

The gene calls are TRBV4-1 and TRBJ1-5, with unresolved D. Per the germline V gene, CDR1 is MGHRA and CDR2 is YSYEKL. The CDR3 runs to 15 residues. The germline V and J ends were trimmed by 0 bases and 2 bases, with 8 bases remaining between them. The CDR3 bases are TGCGCCAGCAGCCAAGATCGGGCAGGCAATCAGCCCCAGCATTTT. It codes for CASSQDRAGNQPQHF.

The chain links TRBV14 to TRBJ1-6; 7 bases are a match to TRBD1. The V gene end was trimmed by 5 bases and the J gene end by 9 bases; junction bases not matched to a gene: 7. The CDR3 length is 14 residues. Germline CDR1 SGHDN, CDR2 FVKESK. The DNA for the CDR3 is TGTGCCAGCAGCGGACAGGCCAGAGGTTCACCCCTCCACTTT. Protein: CASSGQARGSPLHF.